This TCR beta chain was found in a study of shared clonotypes between healthy human individuals. The study, taken as a whole, reports: A generally larger estimated richness was seen in naive subsets than in memory subsets.

Some clones are missing from TCRdb's copy, which holds only in-frame ones; the method was immunoSEQ multiplex PCR. The table records 2 million to 3 million clones, 85% to 95% of them present only once. Trimming removed 8 bases from V and 5 bases from J; junction bases left unmatched: 7. Germline V gene data show CDR1 as SNHLY and CDR2 as FYNNEI. CDR3 size: 15 residues. Details on this clone: The target antigen is unknown.

The gene calls are TRBV2 and TRBJ2-2; TRBD1 matches 11 bases. This TCR came from a man aged 18 to 30 in good health. The sample comprised naive CD4+ T cells sorted from blood. Subset specified: CD45RA+ positively selected. The CDR3 DNA reads TGTGCCAGCTTACTGGGACAGGGGGGAACCGGGGAGCTGTTTTTT. Residues: CASLLGQGGTGELFF. The entire variable domain, with the rest obtained from reference TRBV2 and TRBJ2-2, is as follows: EPEVTQTPSHQVTQMGQEVILRCVPISNHLYFYWYRQILGQKVEFLVSFYNNEISEKSEIFDDQFSVERPDGSNFTLKIRSTKLEDSAMYFCASLLGQGGTGELFFGEGSRLTVL.